This note documents a single T cell receptor beta chain sequence. Measured with immunoSEQ multiplex PCR; TCRdb has only the in-frame clones, and not every one. The table has 30,000 to 45,000 clones, approximately 90% seen once; the top ten hold about 20%. The sample is drawn from a study of OX40 agonist ivuxolimab in advanced cancers. This CDR3 has 14 amino acids. The germline V gene encodes CDR1 LNHDA and CDR2 SQIVND (reference sequence). The ends were cut back, 0 bases at V and 5 bases at J, with 11 bases in the middle. Blood samples were obtained at baseline, cycle 4 day 1, and cycle 7 day 1. V is TRBV19 and J is TRBJ2-7; TRBD1 might be the D (6 bases). The origin of this receptor is an adult with an advanced solid tumor such as melanoma, head and neck, liver or kidney cancer. The material sequenced was CD4+ or CD8+ T cells sorted from blood, taken in a trial of the OX40 agonist ivuxolimab. The CDR3 here is CASSIDRGDDEQYF. Here the CDR3 DNA reads TGTGCCAGTAGTATAGACAGGGGTGACGACGAGCAGTACTTC.